This TCR beta chain was found in a study of OX40 agonist ivuxolimab in advanced cancers. Study at large: People in dose escalation had one of these cancers: hepatocellular carcinoma, melanoma, renal cell or head and neck cancer. The eligibility criteria allowed prior anti-PD-1, anti-PD-L1 or anti-CTLA-4 therapy, and about 40% had some.

The germline V gene has CDR1 SGHTA and CDR2 FQGNSA. V lost 8 bases to trimming and J lost 7 bases, with 9 bases between them. The CDR3 spans 11 residues. Profiling relied on immunoSEQ multiplex PCR, and the TCRdb table lists in-frame clones only, not all of them. This table holds tens of thousands of clones, 94% found once. The origin of this receptor is an adult with an advanced solid tumor such as melanoma, head and neck, liver or kidney cancer. This material consisted of CD4+ or CD8+ T cells sorted from blood, taken in a trial of the OX40 agonist ivuxolimab. The V call is TRBV7-2, the J call TRBJ2-1, with D unresolved. The CDR3 loop reads CASGPTNEQFF. Written as DNA, the CDR3 is TGTGCCAGCGGCCCAACGAATGAGCAGTTCTTC. Using reference TRBV7-2 and TRBJ2-1 for the parts outside the CDR3, the full variable domain is GAGVSQSPSNKVTEKGKDVELRCDPISGHTALYWYRQSLGQGLEFLIYFQGNSAPDKSGLPSDRFSAERTGGSVSTLTIQRTQQEDSAVYLCASGPTNEQFFGPGTRLTVL.